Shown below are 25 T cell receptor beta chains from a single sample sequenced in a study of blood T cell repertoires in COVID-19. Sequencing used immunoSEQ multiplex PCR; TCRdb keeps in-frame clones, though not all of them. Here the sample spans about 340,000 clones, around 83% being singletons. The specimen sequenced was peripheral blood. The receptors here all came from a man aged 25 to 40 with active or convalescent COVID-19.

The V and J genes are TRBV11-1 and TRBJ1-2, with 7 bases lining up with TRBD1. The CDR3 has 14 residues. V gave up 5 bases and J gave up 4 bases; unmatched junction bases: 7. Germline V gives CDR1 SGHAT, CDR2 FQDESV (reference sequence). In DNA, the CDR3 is TGTGCCAGCAGCCTGCCGGGACAGCTCTATGGCTACACCTTC. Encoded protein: CASSLPGQLYGYTF. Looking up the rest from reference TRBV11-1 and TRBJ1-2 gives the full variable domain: EAEVAQSPRYKITEKSQAVAFWCDPISGHATLYWYRQILGQGPELLVQFQDESVVDDSQLPKDRFSAERLKGVDSTLKIQPAELGDSAMYLCASSLPGQLYGYTFGSGTRLTVV.

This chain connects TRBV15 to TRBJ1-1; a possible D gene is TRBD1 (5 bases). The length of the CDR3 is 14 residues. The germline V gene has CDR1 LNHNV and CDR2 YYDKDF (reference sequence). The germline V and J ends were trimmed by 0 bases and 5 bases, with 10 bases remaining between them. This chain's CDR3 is CATSRDRVATEAFF. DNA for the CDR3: TGTGCCACCAGCAGAGACAGGGTGGCGACTGAAGCTTTCTTT.

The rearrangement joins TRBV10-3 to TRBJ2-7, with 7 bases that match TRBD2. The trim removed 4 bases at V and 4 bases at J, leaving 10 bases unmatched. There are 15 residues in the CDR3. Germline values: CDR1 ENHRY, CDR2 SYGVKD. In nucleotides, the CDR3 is TGTGCCATCAGTGGTGAAGCGGGGCGCCCATACGAGCAGTACTTC. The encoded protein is CAISGEAGRPYEQYF.

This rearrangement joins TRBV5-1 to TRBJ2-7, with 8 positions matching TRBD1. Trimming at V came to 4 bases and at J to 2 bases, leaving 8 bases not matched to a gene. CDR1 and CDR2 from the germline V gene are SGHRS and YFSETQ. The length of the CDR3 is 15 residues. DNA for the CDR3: TGCGCCAGCAGCACCACCTCGACAGGGGCCTACGAGCAGTACTTC. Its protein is CASSTTSTGAYEQYF.

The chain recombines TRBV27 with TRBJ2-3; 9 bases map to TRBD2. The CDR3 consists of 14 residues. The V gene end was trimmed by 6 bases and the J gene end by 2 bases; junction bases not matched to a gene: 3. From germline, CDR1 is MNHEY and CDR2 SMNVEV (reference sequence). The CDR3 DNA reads TGTGCCAGCAGCCTAGCGGGGCTCACAGATACGCAGTATTTT. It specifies CASSLAGLTDTQYF.

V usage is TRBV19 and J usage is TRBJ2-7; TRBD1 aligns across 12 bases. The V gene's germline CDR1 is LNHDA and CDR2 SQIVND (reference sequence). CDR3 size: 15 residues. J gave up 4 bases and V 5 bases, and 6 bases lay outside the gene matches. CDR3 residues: CASSWGQGALYEQYF. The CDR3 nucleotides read TGTGCCAGTAGTTGGGGACAGGGGGCGTTATACGAGCAGTACTTC.

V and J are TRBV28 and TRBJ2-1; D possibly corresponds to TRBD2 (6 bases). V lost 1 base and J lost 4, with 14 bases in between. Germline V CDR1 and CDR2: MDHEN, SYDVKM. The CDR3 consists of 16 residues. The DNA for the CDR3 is TGTGCCAGCAGTTTATTGTCCGGGGGAACGTACAATGAGCAGTTCTTC. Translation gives CASSLLSGGTYNEQFF.

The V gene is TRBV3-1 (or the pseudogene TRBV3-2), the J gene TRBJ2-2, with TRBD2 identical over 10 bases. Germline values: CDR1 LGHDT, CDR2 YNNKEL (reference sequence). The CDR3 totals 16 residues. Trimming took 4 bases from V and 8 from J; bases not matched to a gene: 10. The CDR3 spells CASSLRLAGRQGELFF. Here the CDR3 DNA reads TGTGCCAGCAGCCTCCGACTAGCGGGTAGGCAGGGGGAGCTGTTTTTT.

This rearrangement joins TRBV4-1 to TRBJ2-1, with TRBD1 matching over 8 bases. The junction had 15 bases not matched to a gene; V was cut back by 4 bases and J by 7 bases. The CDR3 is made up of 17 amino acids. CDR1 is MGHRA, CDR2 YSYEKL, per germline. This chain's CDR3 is CASSLRTGRFGGNEQFF. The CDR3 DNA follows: TGCGCCAGCAGCCTTCGGACAGGGAGGTTTGGGGGGAATGAGCAGTTCTTC.

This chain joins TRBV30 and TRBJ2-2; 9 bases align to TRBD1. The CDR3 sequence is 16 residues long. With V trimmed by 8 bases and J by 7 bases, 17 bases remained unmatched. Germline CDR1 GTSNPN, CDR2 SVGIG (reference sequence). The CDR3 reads CAAGYGGTGTGGELFF. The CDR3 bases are TGTGCCGCAGGATACGGGGGGACAGGGACGGGCGGGGAGCTGTTTTTT.

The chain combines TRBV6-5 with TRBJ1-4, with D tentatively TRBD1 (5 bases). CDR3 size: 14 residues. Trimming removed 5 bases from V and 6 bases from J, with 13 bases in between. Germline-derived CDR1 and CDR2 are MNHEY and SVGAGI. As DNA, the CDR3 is TGTGCCAGCAGTCGACAGTCCACGGATGAAAAACTGTTTTTT. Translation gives CASSRQSTDEKLFF.

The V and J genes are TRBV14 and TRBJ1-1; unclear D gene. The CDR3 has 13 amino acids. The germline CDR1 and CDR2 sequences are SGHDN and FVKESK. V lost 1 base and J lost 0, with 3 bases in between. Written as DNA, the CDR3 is TGTGCCAGCAGCCAAGTTATGAACACTGAAGCTTTCTTT. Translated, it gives CASSQVMNTEAFF.

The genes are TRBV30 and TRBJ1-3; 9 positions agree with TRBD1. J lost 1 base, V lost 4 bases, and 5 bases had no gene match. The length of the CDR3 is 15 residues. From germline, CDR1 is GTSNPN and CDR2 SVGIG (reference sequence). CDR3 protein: CAWTPGQGSGNTIYF. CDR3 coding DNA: TGTGCCTGGACCCCGGGACAGGGATCTGGAAACACCATATATTTT.

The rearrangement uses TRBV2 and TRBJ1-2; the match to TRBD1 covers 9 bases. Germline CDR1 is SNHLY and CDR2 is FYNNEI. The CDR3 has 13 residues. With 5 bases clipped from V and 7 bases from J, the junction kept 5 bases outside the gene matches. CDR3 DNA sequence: TGTGCCAGCAGTTGGGACAGGGCGGGTGGCTACACCTTC. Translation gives CASSWDRAGGYTF.

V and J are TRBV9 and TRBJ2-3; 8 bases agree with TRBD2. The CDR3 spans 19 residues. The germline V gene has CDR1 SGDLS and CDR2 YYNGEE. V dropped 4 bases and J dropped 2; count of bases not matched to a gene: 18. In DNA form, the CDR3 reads TGTGCCAGCAGCCAGGTTGCGGGACTAGTCGGGCGAAACACAGATACGCAGTATTTT. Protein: CASSQVAGLVGRNTDTQYF.

CDR3 in DNA: TGTGCCAGCAGCCCTAGTCCAGACAACACTGAAGCTTTCTTT. Translating it yields CASSPSPDNTEAFF. The rearrangement joins TRBV9 to TRBJ1-1; D uncertain. Germline V gene lookup returns CDR1 SGDLS and CDR2 YYNGEE. Trimming stripped 4 bases from V and 2 bases from J, with 12 bases between. The CDR3 extends over 14 amino acids.

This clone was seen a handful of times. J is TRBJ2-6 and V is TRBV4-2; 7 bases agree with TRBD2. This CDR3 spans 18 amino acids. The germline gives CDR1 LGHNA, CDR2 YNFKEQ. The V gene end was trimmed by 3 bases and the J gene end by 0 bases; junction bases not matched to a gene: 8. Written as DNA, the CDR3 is TGTGCCAGCAGCCAGCCGGGACTACCGGTCTCTGGGGCCAACGTCCTGACTTTC. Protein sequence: CASSQPGLPVSGANVLTF.

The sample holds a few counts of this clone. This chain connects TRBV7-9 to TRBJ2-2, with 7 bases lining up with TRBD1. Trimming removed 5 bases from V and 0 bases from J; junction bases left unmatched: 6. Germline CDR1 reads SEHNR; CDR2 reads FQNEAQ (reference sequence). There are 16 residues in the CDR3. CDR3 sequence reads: CASSPAGQANTGELFF. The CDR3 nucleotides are TGTGCCAGCAGCCCGGCCGGACAGGCGAACACCGGGGAGCTGTTTTTT. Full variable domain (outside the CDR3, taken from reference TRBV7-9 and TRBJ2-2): DTGVSQNPRHKITKRGQNVTFRCDPISEHNRLYWYRQTLGQGPEFLTYFQNEAQLEKSRLLSDRFSAERPKGSFSTLEIQRTEQGDSAMYLCASSPAGQANTGELFFGEGSRLTVL.

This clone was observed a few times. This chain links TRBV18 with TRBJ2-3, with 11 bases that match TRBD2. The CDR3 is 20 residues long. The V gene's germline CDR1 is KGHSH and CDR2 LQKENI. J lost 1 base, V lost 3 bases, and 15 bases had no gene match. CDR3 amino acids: CASSPFLLAGGARGTDTQYF. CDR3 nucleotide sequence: TGTGCCAGCTCACCCTTCCTCCTAGCGGGGGGCGCTCGGGGCACAGATACGCAGTATTTT.

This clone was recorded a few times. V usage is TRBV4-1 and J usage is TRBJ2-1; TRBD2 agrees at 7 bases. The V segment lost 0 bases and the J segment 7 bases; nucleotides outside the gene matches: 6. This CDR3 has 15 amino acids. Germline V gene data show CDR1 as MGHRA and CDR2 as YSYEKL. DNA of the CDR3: TGCGCCAGCAGCCAAGACCCGGGACTACGAAATGAGCAGTTCTTC. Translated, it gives CASSQDPGLRNEQFF.

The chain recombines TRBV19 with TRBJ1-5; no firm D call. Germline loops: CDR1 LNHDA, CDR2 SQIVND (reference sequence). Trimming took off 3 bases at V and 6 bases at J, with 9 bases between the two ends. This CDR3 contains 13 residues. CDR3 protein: CASSIPGGQPQHF. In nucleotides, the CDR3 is TGTGCCAGTAGTATCCCGGGAGGTCAGCCCCAGCATTTT.

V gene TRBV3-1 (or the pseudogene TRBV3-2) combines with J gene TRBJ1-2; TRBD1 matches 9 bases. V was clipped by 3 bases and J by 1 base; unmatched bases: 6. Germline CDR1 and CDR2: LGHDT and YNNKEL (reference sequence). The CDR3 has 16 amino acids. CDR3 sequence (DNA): TGTGCCAGCAGCCAGGCGACAGGGGGTAGTAACTATGGCTACACCTTC. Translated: CASSQATGGSNYGYTF.

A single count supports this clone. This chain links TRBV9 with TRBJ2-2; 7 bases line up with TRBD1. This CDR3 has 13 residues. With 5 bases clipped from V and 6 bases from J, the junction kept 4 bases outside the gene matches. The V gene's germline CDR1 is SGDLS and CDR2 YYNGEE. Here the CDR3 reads CASRATGPGELFF. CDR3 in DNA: TGTGCCAGCAGGGCGACAGGGCCCGGGGAGCTGTTTTTT. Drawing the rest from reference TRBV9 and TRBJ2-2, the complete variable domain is DSGVTQTPKHLITATGQRVTLRCSPRSGDLSVYWYQQSLDQGLQFLIQYYNGEERAKGNILERFSAQQFPDLHSELNLSSLELGDSALYFCASRATGPGELFFGEGSRLTVL.

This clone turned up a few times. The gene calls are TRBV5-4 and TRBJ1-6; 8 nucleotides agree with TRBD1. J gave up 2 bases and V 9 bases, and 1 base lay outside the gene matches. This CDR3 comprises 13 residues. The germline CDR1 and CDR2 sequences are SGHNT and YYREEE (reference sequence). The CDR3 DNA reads TGTGCCACGACAGGGGCCTATAATTCACCCCTCCACTTT. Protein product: CATTGAYNSPLHF. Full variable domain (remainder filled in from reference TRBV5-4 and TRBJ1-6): ETGVTQSPTHLIKTRGQQVTLRCSSQSGHNTVSWYQQALGQGPQFIFQYYREEENGRGNFPPRFSGLQFPNYSSELNVNALELDDSALYLCATTGAYNSPLHFGNGTRLTVT.

Written as DNA, the CDR3 is TGTGCCAGCAGCGGTAAGCCGAACACTGAAGCTTTCTTT. Translated: CASSGKPNTEAFF. The J gene is TRBJ1-1, the V gene TRBV11-3; D gene ambiguous. The CDR3 covers 13 residues. Germline V gene data show CDR1 as SGHNT and CDR2 as YENEEA. The V gene lost 5 bases and the J gene lost 1 base, with 8 bases spanning the gap.